This T cell receptor (beta chain) was recovered during a study of blood T cell repertoires in COVID-19. Study-level information: PBMCs, B-cell-depleted T cells, or T cells provided the cDNA or gDNA that made up the material.

CDR1 and CDR2 (germline): LNHDA, SQIVND (reference sequence). V was pared by 3 bases and J by 9 bases, with 6 bases between. This CDR3 is built from 11 residues. Original handling: Quantification of nucleated cells was approximated via reference gene primer amplification. Produced via immunoSEQ multiplex PCR; TCRdb's table is partial and in-frame only. V and J calls and clone size are as listed in that table; D and trimming were resolved from the DNA. This sample has about 59,000 clones, with roughly 70% found just once. This clone was observed once. This TCR was recovered from a woman aged 50 to 60 with active or convalescent COVID-19. The chain is built from TRBV19 and TRBJ2-1; D is undetermined. Sequenced: peripheral blood. CDR3 in amino acids: CASSITGEQFF. Here the CDR3 DNA reads TGTGCCAGTAGTATTACGGGTGAGCAGTTCTTC.